This TCR beta chain was recorded in a study of blood T cell repertoires in COVID-19. Across the study: Acute-phase and convalescent COVID-19 samples originated in the United States, Italy and Spain.

CDR1 and CDR2 (germline): SEHNR, FQNEAQ (reference sequence). Between the trimmed V and J ends, which lost 4 bases and 8 bases, there was a span of 11 bases. This CDR3 has 12 amino acids. A single count supports this clone. Some clones are missing from TCRdb's copy, which holds only in-frame ones; the method was immunoSEQ multiplex PCR. The sample carries about 160,000 clones, 87% recorded once. This chain links TRBV7-9 with TRBJ1-1; D remains unclear. The specimen sequenced was peripheral blood. This sequence originates from a woman in her sixties with active or convalescent COVID-19. CDR3 nucleotide sequence: TGTGCCAGCAGCTCCCCCAAAATGGAAGCTTTCTTT. Its protein is CASSSPKMEAFF.